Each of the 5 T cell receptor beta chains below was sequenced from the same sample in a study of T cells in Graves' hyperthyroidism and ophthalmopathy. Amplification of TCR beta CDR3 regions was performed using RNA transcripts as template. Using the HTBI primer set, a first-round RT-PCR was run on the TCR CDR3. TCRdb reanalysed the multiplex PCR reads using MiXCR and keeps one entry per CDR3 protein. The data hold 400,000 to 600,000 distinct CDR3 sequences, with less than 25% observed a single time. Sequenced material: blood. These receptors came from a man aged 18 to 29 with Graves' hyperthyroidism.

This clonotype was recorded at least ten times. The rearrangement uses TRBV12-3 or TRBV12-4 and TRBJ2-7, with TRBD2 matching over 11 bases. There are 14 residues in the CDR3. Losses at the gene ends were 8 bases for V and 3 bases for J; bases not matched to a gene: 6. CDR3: CASSQGLAGYEQYF. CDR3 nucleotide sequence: TGTGCCAGCTCGCAAGGACTAGCGGGCTACGAGCAGTACTTC.

The CDR3: CSAVGYGNTIYF. The CDR3 DNA reads TGCAGTGCTGTGGGGTATGGAAACACCATATATTTT. J is TRBJ1-3 and V is TRBV20-1, with unresolved D. The V gene's germline CDR1 is DFQATT and CDR2 SNEGSKA (reference sequence). V lost 5 bases and J 3 bases, leaving 8 bases between the germline ends. This CDR3 is 12 amino acids long.

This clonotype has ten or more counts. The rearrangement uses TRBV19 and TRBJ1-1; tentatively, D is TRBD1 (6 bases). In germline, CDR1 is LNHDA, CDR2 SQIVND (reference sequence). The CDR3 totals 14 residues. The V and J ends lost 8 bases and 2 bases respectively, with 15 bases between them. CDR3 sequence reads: CASSPGAVNTEAFF. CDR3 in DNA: TGTGCCAGTTCGCCGGGGGCGGTAAACACTGAAGCTTTCTTT.

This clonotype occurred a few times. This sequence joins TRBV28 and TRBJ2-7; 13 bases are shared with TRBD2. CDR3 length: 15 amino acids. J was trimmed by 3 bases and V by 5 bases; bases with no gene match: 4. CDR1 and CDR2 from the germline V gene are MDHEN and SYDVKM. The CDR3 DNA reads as TGTGCCAGCAGTCCGGGACTAGCGGGACTCTACGAGCAGTACTTC. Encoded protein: CASSPGLAGLYEQYF.

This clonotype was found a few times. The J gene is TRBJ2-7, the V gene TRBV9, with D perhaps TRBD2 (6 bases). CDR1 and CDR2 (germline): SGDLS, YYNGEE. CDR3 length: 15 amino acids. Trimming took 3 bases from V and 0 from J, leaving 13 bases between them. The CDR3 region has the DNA TGTGCCAGCAGCGCAGATAGCGGACACTCCTACGAGCAGTACTTC. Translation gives CASSADSGHSYEQYF.